A single sample gave rise to the 8 T cell receptor beta chains below, sequenced in a study of shared clonotypes between healthy human individuals. It was CD45RO-negative cells, positively selected for CCR7, that made up naive CD8 cells, with terminally differentiated effector memory CD45RA+ cells excluded. Generated by immunoSEQ multiplex PCR, the TCRdb table keeps only in-frame clones and is missing some. The data contain about 1,800,000 clones, over 85% of them singletons. Sequenced sample: naive CD8+ T cells sorted from blood. The receptors come from a man aged 18 to 30 in good health.

The chain is built from TRBV7-9 and TRBJ2-2; TRBD2 matches at 7 bases. Germline V gene data show CDR1 as SEHNR and CDR2 as FQNEAQ (reference sequence). The V and J ends lost 8 bases and 6 bases, in that order; junction bases with no gene match: 6. The CDR3 spans 13 residues. CDR3 sequence reads: CASSFGGSGELFF. The CDR3 bases are TGTGCCAGCTCCTTCGGGGGGTCCGGGGAGCTGTTTTTT.

The rearrangement joins TRBV5-1 to TRBJ2-2; D uncertain. Trimming cost V 0 bases and J 4 bases, with 13 bases left between them. Germline V gene lookup returns CDR1 SGHRS and CDR2 YFSETQ. This CDR3 has 16 residues. The CDR3 DNA sequence: TGCGCCAGCAGCTTGGCGGGCCTTGGCGGCACCGGGGAGCTGTTTTTT. Residues: CASSLAGLGGTGELFF.

This clone was seen only once. V usage is TRBV5-4 and J usage is TRBJ2-5; TRBD2 matches at 11 bases. This CDR3 has 15 amino acids. The J segment lost 3 bases and the V segment lost 4 bases, leaving 5 bases of the junction unmatched. The germline CDR1 and CDR2 sequences are SGHNT and YYREEE (reference sequence). The CDR3 here is CASSPELAGEETQYF. The CDR3 DNA reads TGTGCCAGCAGCCCAGAACTAGCGGGAGAAGAGACCCAGTACTTC.

The V call is TRBV28, the J call TRBJ1-5; D might be TRBD1 (6 bases). This CDR3 contains 16 residues. The ends were cut back, 6 bases at V and 9 bases at J, with 24 bases in the middle. Germline assignment: CDR1 MDHEN and CDR2 SYDVKM. CDR3 bases: TGTGCCAGCAGCGCCGGGGGGGCATCACATATTCGGCCCCAGCATTTT. Its protein product is CASSAGGASHIRPQHF. Full variable domain (outside the CDR3, taken from reference TRBV28 and TRBJ1-5): DVKVTQSSRYLVKRTGEKVFLECVQDMDHENMFWYRQDPGLGLRLIYFSYDVKMKEKGDIPEGYSVSREKKERFSLILESASTNQTSMYLCASSAGGASHIRPQHFGDGTRLSIL.

With regard to this clone: This sample also contains other DNA sequences that code for the same CDR3. The rearrangement joins TRBV29-1 to TRBJ2-7; D is uncertain. CDR3 length equals 13 residues. Germline loops: CDR1 SQVTM, CDR2 ANQGSEA. With 0 bases removed from V and 2 bases from J, the gap between germline ends came to 8 bases. The CDR3: CSVEDPETYEQYF. The CDR3 DNA sequence: TGCAGCGTTGAAGATCCGGAAACCTACGAGCAGTACTTC.

The table lists this clone with a count of one. The J gene is TRBJ2-5, the V gene TRBV21-1; TRBD1, the table's D call, was not compared with the DNA. TRBV21-1 corresponds to a pseudogene. The CDR3 runs 13 residues. In DNA form, the CDR3 reads TGTGCCAGCAGCAAGGCTCGTTCGGAGACCCAGTACTTC. It translates to CASSKARSETQYF.

The rearrangement joins TRBV6-5 to TRBJ2-1; D call uncertain. In germline, CDR1 is MNHEY, CDR2 SVGAGI. Trimming cost V 2 bases and J 4 bases, with 12 bases left between them. The CDR3 length is 15 residues. CDR3 nucleotides: TGTGCCAGCAGTTACGTTCCCGGCCCTTACAATGAGCAGTTCTTC. Protein: CASSYVPGPYNEQFF.

V usage is TRBV5-4 and J usage is TRBJ2-7; TRBD1 or TRBD2 may be the D gene (5 bases each). The CDR3 has 17 residues. V was cut by 2 bases and J by 0 bases, with 18 bases left in between. Germline V gene lookup returns CDR1 SGHNT and CDR2 YYREEE (reference sequence). CDR3 amino acids: CASSFGPQGEGSYEQYF. CDR3 in DNA: TGTGCCAGCAGCTTCGGTCCTCAGGGCGAGGGCTCCTACGAGCAGTACTTC. Full variable domain (rest looked up from reference TRBV5-4 and TRBJ2-7): ETGVTQSPTHLIKTRGQQVTLRCSSQSGHNTVSWYQQALGQGPQFIFQYYREEENGRGNFPPRFSGLQFPNYSSELNVNALELDDSALYLCASSFGPQGEGSYEQYFGPGTRLTVT.